These 32 T cell receptor beta chains were sequenced from one sample in a study of response to subunit inactivated influenza vaccine. A single record per CDR3 protein comes from TCRdb applying MiXCR to the RT-PCR reads. The sample lists 500,000 to 600,000 distinct CDR3 sequences; roughly 10% were seen once. Specimen: PBMCs from blood, collected on the day of vaccination. These receptors were collected from a man over 45 who received an inactivated influenza vaccine.

This clonotype was counted a single time. The chain employs TRBV3-1 and TRBJ2-7; no clear D gene. Germline V lookup: CDR1 LGHDT, CDR2 YNNKEL (reference sequence). The length of the CDR3 is 14 residues. V lost 2 bases, J lost 1 base, and 9 bases lay in between. The chain's CDR3 is CASSQSGFSYEQYF. Written as DNA, the CDR3 is TGTGCCAGCAGCCAATCCGGGTTTTCCTACGAGCAGTACTTC.

This rearrangement joins TRBV12-3 or TRBV12-4 to TRBJ1-2; tentative D call: TRBD1 (6 bases). The CDR3 loop spans 16 amino acids. Trimming took 6 bases from V and 5 from J, leaving 22 bases between them. CDR3: CASSPRTSGHRYGYTF. The CDR3 nucleotides read TGTGCCAGCAGCCCCAGAACGTCGGGACACCGTTATGGCTACACCTTC.

The chain couples TRBV12-3 or TRBV12-4 to TRBJ1-2; D unclear. Trimming pared 1 base from V and 1 base from J, leaving 16 bases between. This CDR3 is built from 17 residues. This chain's CDR3 is CASSLGVVYAGNYGYTF. CDR3 in DNA: TGTGCCAGCAGTTTAGGGGTCGTTTATGCGGGTAACTATGGCTACACCTTC.

This clonotype was detected a few times. The V call is TRBV5-5, the J call TRBJ2-3; D gene ambiguous. The V gene lost 4 bases and the J gene lost 0 bases, with 15 bases spanning the gap. The CDR3 is 16 amino acids. Germline V CDR1 and CDR2: SGHKS, YYEKEE (reference sequence). The CDR3 spells CASSPLGRRSTDTQYF. The CDR3 bases are TGTGCCAGCAGCCCCCTCGGGCGGCGAAGCACAGATACGCAGTATTTT.

This clonotype was counted ten times or more. This chain uses TRBV7-2 with TRBJ2-5; D may be TRBD1 or TRBD2 (6 bases each). The CDR3 has 15 residues. The germline V gene has CDR1 SGHTA and CDR2 FQGNSA. V was clipped by 1 base and J by 7 bases, with 16 bases between them. The CDR3: CASSLERQGRGTQYF. As DNA, the CDR3 is TGTGCCAGCAGCTTAGAACGGCAGGGGCGGGGGACCCAGTACTTC.

This chain uses TRBV6-1 with TRBJ1-4; D perhaps matches TRBD1 (5 bases). CDR3 length: 15 residues. Germline-derived CDR1 and CDR2 are MNHNS and SASEGT. Trimming left V 2 bases short and J 7 bases short, with 14 bases between. CDR3 sequence: CASSEMTAVAEKLFF. The CDR3 bases are TGTGCCAGCAGTGAAATGACAGCCGTGGCTGAAAAACTGTTTTTT.

This clonotype showed up just a few times. V usage is TRBV28 and J usage is TRBJ2-2; 8 bases line up with TRBD2. The junction had 11 bases not matched to a gene; V was cut back by 6 bases and J by 2 bases. Germline V gene data show CDR1 as MDHEN and CDR2 as SYDVKM. The CDR3 covers 17 residues. CDR3 residues: CASRALFLAGNTGELFF. DNA of the CDR3: TGTGCCAGCAGGGCCCTCTTTTTAGCGGGAAACACCGGGGAGCTGTTTTTT.

This clonotype was seen a handful of times. The V gene is TRBV15, the J gene TRBJ2-7; D ambiguous. Trimming left V 1 base short and J 1 base short, with 8 bases between. Germline values: CDR1 LNHNV, CDR2 YYDKDF (reference sequence). The CDR3 totals 14 residues. The CDR3 protein is CATSRGRQSYEQYF. CDR3 sequence (DNA): TGTGCCACCAGCAGAGGACGGCAATCCTACGAGCAGTACTTC.

The chain links TRBV20-1 to TRBJ2-5; D ambiguous. CDR1 and CDR2 from the germline V gene are DFQATT and SNEGSKA (reference sequence). The V gene lost 5 bases and the J gene lost 5 bases, with 9 bases spanning the gap. The CDR3 length is 11 residues. CDR3: CSAQDGETQYF. DNA for the CDR3: TGCAGTGCTCAGGACGGTGAGACCCAGTACTTC.

This rearrangement joins TRBV7-9 to TRBJ1-4; 7 nucleotides agree with TRBD1. CDR1 is SEHNR and CDR2 is FQNEAQ in the germline V gene (reference sequence). Trimming removed 5 bases from V and 12 bases from J; junction bases left unmatched: 6. This CDR3 comprises 12 residues. CDR3 nucleotide sequence: TGTGCCAGCAGCCCCCTTACAGGGGAACTGTTTTTT. It is translated as CASSPLTGELFF.

V gene TRBV6-1 combines with J gene TRBJ2-5; 12 positions match TRBD1. CDR1 is MNHNS and CDR2 is SASEGT in the germline V gene. With V trimmed by 3 bases and J by 7 bases, 0 bases remained unmatched. CDR3 length: 13 residues. In DNA form, the CDR3 reads TGTGCCAGCAGTGAGGGACAGGGGGCGACCCAGTACTTC. Amino acids: CASSEGQGATQYF.

This clonotype has more than one count but fewer than ten. The rearrangement joins TRBV4-2 to TRBJ1-2, with TRBD1 identical over 11 bases. This CDR3 has 15 residues. Germline V gives CDR1 LGHNA, CDR2 YNFKEQ. Unmatched junction bases numbered 4, after V lost 2 bases and J lost 5 bases. CDR3 in DNA: TGTGCCAGCAGCCAACGGGACAGGGGGGGTTATGGCTACACCTTC. It yields the protein CASSQRDRGGYGYTF.

This rearrangement joins TRBV7-2 to TRBJ2-1; D is uncertain. Germline CDR1 SGHTA, CDR2 FQGNSA. Trimming shortened V by 3 bases and J by 5 bases, and 8 bases separated the two germline ends. The CDR3 sequence is 13 residues long. CDR3: CASSFQLDNEQFF. CDR3 coding DNA: TGTGCCAGCAGCTTTCAACTGGACAATGAGCAGTTCTTC.

This clonotype came up a few times. The genes are TRBV12-3 or TRBV12-4 and TRBJ2-7; the D gene is possibly TRBD1 (6 bases). V dropped 7 bases and J dropped 11 bases, with 24 bases sitting between them. This CDR3 is built from 14 residues. CDR3: CASTLTGALGVEYF. The CDR3 nucleotides are TGTGCCAGCACCCTGACAGGCGCCCTAGGAGTCGAGTACTTC.

The chain has TRBV20-1 and TRBJ2-1; TRBD2 is a possible D gene (6 bases). CDR1 and CDR2 (germline): DFQATT, SNEGSKA (reference sequence). CDR3 size: 15 residues. Trimming removed 6 bases from V and 6 bases from J, with 21 bases in between. The DNA for the CDR3 is TGCAGTGCCCGCGGTGGGACTCGACGAAGCAATGAGCAGTTCTTC. This gives the protein CSARGGTRRSNEQFF.

This clonotype was picked up a small number of times. The chain carries TRBV20-1 and TRBJ2-7; 7 bases match TRBD1. Germline-derived CDR1 and CDR2 are DFQATT and SNEGSKA (reference sequence). CDR3 size: 13 residues. Losses at the gene ends were 5 bases for V and 2 bases for J; bases not matched to a gene: 6. CDR3 in amino acids: CSARRQGAYEQYF. CDR3 DNA sequence: TGCAGTGCTCGCCGGCAGGGGGCCTACGAGCAGTACTTC.

V is TRBV7-2 and J is TRBJ2-7, with 7 bases lining up with TRBD2. The CDR3 has 14 residues. Germline loops: CDR1 SGHTA, CDR2 FQGNSA. After removal of 3 bases from V and 2 bases from J, the junction contained 4 bases not matched to a gene. This CDR3 is CASSFGLGTYEQYF. CDR3 nucleotide sequence: TGTGCCAGCAGCTTCGGACTAGGGACCTACGAGCAGTACTTC.

This clonotype was seen a few times. V is TRBV6-1 and J is TRBJ2-5; TRBD2 aligns across 7 bases. Per the germline V gene, CDR1 is MNHNS and CDR2 is SASEGT. CDR3 length equals 17 residues. The junction had 11 bases not matched to a gene; V was cut back by 2 bases and J by 2 bases. Here the CDR3 DNA reads TGTGCCAGCAGTGAAATGACTAGCCGGTCGAGTCAAGAGACCCAGTACTTC. It yields the protein CASSEMTSRSSQETQYF.

This clonotype appeared many times. CDR3 in DNA: TGCAGTGCTAGAGATCTCCGGGGACTAGCGGGAGTGATTGAGCAGTTCTTC. Protein product: CSARDLRGLAGVIEQFF. The rearrangement uses TRBV20-1 and TRBJ2-1; 14 nucleotides agree with TRBD2. Germline trimming cut 0 bases from V and 9 bases from J; bases unmatched to any gene: 10. Germline CDR1 DFQATT, CDR2 SNEGSKA (reference sequence). This CDR3 spans 17 amino acids.

The chain couples TRBV5-1 to TRBJ2-6; TRBD1 matches 10 bases. Unmatched junction bases numbered 7, after V lost 2 bases and J lost 2 bases. CDR3 length: 18 residues. CDR1 and CDR2 from the germline V gene are SGHRS and YFSETQ. The CDR3 region is CASSLSGTGVTGANVLTF. CDR3 bases: TGCGCCAGCAGCTTATCCGGGACAGGGGTTACTGGGGCCAACGTCCTGACTTTC. Complete variable domain (other parts from reference TRBV5-1 and TRBJ2-6): KAGVTQTPRYLIKTRGQQVTLSCSPISGHRSVSWYQQTPGQGLQFLFEYFSETQRNKGNFPGRFSGRQFSNSRSEMNVSTLELGDSALYLCASSLSGTGVTGANVLTFGAGSRLTVL.

This clonotype was observed a handful of times. The chain recombines TRBV28 with TRBJ2-7; tentative D call: TRBD1 (5 bases). Germline values: CDR1 MDHEN, CDR2 SYDVKM. Trimming pared 7 bases from V and 1 base from J, leaving 8 bases between. The CDR3 length is 12 residues. The CDR3 sequence: CASNTGSYEQYF. CDR3 DNA sequence: TGTGCCAGCAATACAGGTTCCTACGAGCAGTACTTC.

V is TRBV7-6 and J is TRBJ1-5; TRBD1 is a possible D gene (6 bases). Germline V lookup: CDR1 SGHVS, CDR2 FNYEAQ. Trimming cost V 0 bases and J 4 bases, with 10 bases left between them. CDR3 size: 15 residues. CDR3 coding DNA: TGTGCCAGCAGCTTAGCGTCAACAGGGAATCAGCCCCAGCATTTT. Translated, it gives CASSLASTGNQPQHF.

CDR3 coding DNA: TGTGCCAGCAGCCGGGGGACAGGGAATTCACCCCTCCACTTT. Its protein product is CASSRGTGNSPLHF. J is TRBJ1-6 and V is TRBV12-3 or TRBV12-4; 9 positions match TRBD1. The CDR3 spans 14 residues. With V trimmed by 6 bases and J by 7 bases, 4 bases remained unmatched.

This chain uses TRBV4-2 with TRBJ2-1; unclear D gene. V dropped 0 bases and J dropped 2 bases, with 8 bases sitting between them. Looked up from germline, CDR1 is LGHNA and CDR2 is YNFKEQ. The CDR3 loop spans 15 amino acids. The CDR3 sequence is CASSQDSPAYNEQFF. The CDR3 DNA follows: TGTGCCAGCAGCCAAGACTCCCCCGCCTACAATGAGCAGTTCTTC.

This clonotype was seen many times. The V and J genes are TRBV3-1 and TRBJ1-2; no clear D. The germline CDR1 and CDR2 sequences are LGHDT and YNNKEL (reference sequence). The length of the CDR3 is 13 residues. V dropped 3 bases and J dropped 4 bases, with 9 bases sitting between them. This CDR3 reads CASSQKTRYGYTF. The DNA for the CDR3 is TGTGCCAGCAGCCAGAAGACCCGCTATGGCTACACCTTC.

This clonotype was detected many times. The V and J genes are TRBV12-3 or TRBV12-4 and TRBJ2-1, with 7 bases identical to TRBD2. This CDR3 is 15 amino acids long. With V trimmed by 4 bases and J by 1 base, 4 bases remained unmatched. CDR3 coding DNA: TGTGCCAGCAGTTCCCTAGCGGAATCCTACAATGAGCAGTTCTTC. The encoded protein is CASSSLAESYNEQFF.

The rearrangement joins TRBV12-3 or TRBV12-4 to TRBJ1-5; unclear D gene. Trimming left V 3 bases short and J 5 bases short, with 8 bases between. The CDR3 spans 13 residues. The CDR3 sequence: CASSLSWDQPQHF. CDR3 nucleotides: TGTGCCAGCAGTTTGTCATGGGATCAGCCCCAGCATTTT.

The CDR3 bases are TGTGCCAGCAGTCCCCAGGGCTTAGGTGGCACAGATACGCAGTATTTT. Protein product: CASSPQGLGGTDTQYF. This chain connects TRBV9 to TRBJ2-3, with a weak D call TRBD1 (5 bases). V was cut by 5 bases and J by 1 base, with 17 bases left in between. This CDR3 has 16 amino acids. Germline CDR1 is SGDLS and CDR2 is YYNGEE. The whole variable domain, remainder taken from reference TRBV9 and TRBJ2-3, is DSGVTQTPKHLITATGQRVTLRCSPRSGDLSVYWYQQSLDQGLQFLIQYYNGEERAKGNILERFSAQQFPDLHSELNLSSLELGDSALYFCASSPQGLGGTDTQYFGPGTRLTVL.

The chain is built from TRBV5-5 and TRBJ2-7, with 8 bases that match TRBD1. V was clipped by 4 bases and J by 2 bases; unmatched bases: 8. Germline values: CDR1 SGHKS, CDR2 YYEKEE (reference sequence). CDR3 length equals 15 residues. DNA for the CDR3: TGTGCCAGCAGCGCCTCAGGACAGGGAACCTACGAGCAGTACTTC. This codes for CASSASGQGTYEQYF.

This clonotype was observed a few times. The chain recombines TRBV4-2 with TRBJ2-5; TRBD1 aligns across 7 bases. Germline V CDR1 and CDR2: LGHNA, YNFKEQ. The CDR3 has 15 amino acids. Trimming cost V 2 bases and J 3 bases; bases outside gene matches: 6. The CDR3 coding sequence is TGTGCCAGCAGCCAAAATACCGGGACAGAAGAGACCCAGTACTTC. As protein: CASSQNTGTEETQYF.

The chain joins TRBV3-1 to TRBJ2-7; D is undetermined. The V end was cut by 1 base, the J end by 0 bases, with 13 bases between. The CDR3 is made up of 16 amino acids. The germline gives CDR1 LGHDT, CDR2 YNNKEL (reference sequence). The CDR3 sequence: CASSQAPGYRSYEQYF. CDR3 bases: TGTGCCAGCAGCCAAGCCCCGGGCTATCGCTCCTACGAGCAGTACTTC.

This rearrangement joins TRBV20-1 to TRBJ1-5; 11 bases fit TRBD1. From germline, CDR1 is DFQATT and CDR2 SNEGSKA (reference sequence). This CDR3 region has 14 residues. The V gene end was trimmed by 6 bases and the J gene end by 5 bases; junction bases not matched to a gene: 6. This chain's CDR3 is CSAWDRGSYQPQHF. DNA for the CDR3: TGCAGTGCGTGGGACAGGGGGTCGTATCAGCCCCAGCATTTT.